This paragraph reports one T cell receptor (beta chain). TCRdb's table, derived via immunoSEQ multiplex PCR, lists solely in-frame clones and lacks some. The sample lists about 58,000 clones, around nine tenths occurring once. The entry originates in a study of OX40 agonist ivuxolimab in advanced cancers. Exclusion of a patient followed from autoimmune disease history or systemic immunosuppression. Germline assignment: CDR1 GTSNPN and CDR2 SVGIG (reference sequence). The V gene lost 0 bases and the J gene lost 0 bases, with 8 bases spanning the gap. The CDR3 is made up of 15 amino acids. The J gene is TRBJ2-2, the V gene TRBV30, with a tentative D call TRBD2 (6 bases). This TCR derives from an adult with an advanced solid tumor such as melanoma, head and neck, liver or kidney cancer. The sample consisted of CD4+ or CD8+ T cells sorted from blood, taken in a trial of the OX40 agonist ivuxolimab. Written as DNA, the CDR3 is TGTGCCTGGAGTGTAGGGACTGCGAACACCGGGGAGCTGTTTTTT. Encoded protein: CAWSVGTANTGELFF.